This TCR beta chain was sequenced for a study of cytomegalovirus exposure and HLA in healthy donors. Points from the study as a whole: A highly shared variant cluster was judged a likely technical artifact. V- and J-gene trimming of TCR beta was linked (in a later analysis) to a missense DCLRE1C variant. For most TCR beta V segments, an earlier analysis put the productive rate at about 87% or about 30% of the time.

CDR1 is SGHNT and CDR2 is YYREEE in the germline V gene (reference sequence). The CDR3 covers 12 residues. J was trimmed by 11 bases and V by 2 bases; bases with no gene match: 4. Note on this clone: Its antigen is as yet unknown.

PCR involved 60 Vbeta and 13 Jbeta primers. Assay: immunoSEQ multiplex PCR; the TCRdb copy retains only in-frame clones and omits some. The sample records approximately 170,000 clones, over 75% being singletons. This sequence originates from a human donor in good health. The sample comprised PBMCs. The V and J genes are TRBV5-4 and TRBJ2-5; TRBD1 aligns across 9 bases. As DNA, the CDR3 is TGTGCCAGCAGCTTTTGGACAGGGGAGCAGTACTTC. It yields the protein CASSFWTGEQYF.